This TCR beta chain was observed in a study of blood T cell repertoires in COVID-19. On the study more broadly: COVID-19 samples from acute and convalescent phases originated in the United States, Italy and Spain.

How the authors handled the data: Amplification with reference gene primers provided the estimates of nucleated cell counts. Clones were sequenced by immunoSEQ multiplex PCR, and TCRdb holds only the in-frame ones, with some missing. That table furnishes V, J and clone size, whereas the DNA furnished D and trimming. The sample shows roughly 150,000 clones, 87% of them seen only once. From germline, CDR1 is KGHSH and CDR2 LQKENI. V shed 3 bases and J shed 7 bases, with 15 bases lying between them. The CDR3 covers 14 residues. Sequencing used peripheral blood. This clonotype originated in a human donor in a cohort sampled during active COVID-19. The J gene is TRBJ1-1, the V gene TRBV18; D is unresolved. DNA for the CDR3: TGTGCCAGCTCACCGGACGGGATGATGAGTGAAGCTTTCTTT. Amino acids: CASSPDGMMSEAFF.